The sequence of this TCR beta chain was determined in a study of cytomegalovirus exposure and HLA in healthy donors. Profiling relied on immunoSEQ multiplex PCR, and the TCRdb table lists in-frame clones only, not all of them. The table lists under 250,000 clones, over 80% of them singletons. Trimming at V came to 2 bases and at J to 0 bases, leaving 5 bases not matched to a gene. The CDR3 is 16 amino acids. Germline V gene data show CDR1 as SGHRS and CDR2 as YFSETQ. This TCR was recovered from a woman between 18 and 30 years old in good health and CMV-seronegative. V gene TRBV5-1 combines with J gene TRBJ2-3, with TRBD2 matching 8 bases. Sequenced material: PBMCs. DNA for the CDR3: TGCGCCAGCAGCTTAACTAGCGGCTCTAGCACAGATACGCAGTATTTT. This codes for CASSLTSGSSTDTQYF.